The rows below give T cell receptor beta chains drawn from one sample of a study of CD8+CD57+ T cells in acquired aplastic anemia. One entry per CDR3 protein results from TCRdb running MiXCR on the reads. The table lists fewer than 250,000 distinct CDR3 sequences, approximately 50% of them singletons, with roughly 8% in the top ten. The sample taken for sequencing was sorted CD4+, CD8+, or CD8+CD57+ T cells (not recorded which) from PBMCs. The source is a human donor with aplastic anemia. The CDR3 runs from the conserved cysteine through the conserved F or W. D genes are given only for firm matches. The listing skips clone size in some rows; elsewhere it reads once, few, many or a size class.

J gene | clone size | D gene | V gene | CDR3 length | CDR3 protein | CDR3 DNA
TRBJ2-5 | . | TRBD1 | TRBV7-2 | 12 | CASSLGQGSQYF | TGTGCCAGCAGCTTAGGACAGGGGTCCCAGTACTTC
TRBJ2-1 | . | TRBD2 | TRBV20-1 | 15 | CSASSASGGGNEQFF | TGCAGTGCTAGCAGTGCGAGCGGGGGGGGCAATGAGCAGTTCTTC
TRBJ1-1 | many | . | TRBV6-5 | 13 | CASSYEGTGEAFF | TGTGCCAGCAGTTACGAGGGGACTGGGGAAGCTTTCTTT
TRBJ1-2 | . | . | TRBV19 | 14 | CASRTGNYNYGYTF | TGTGCCAGCCGTACAGGCAACTACAACTATGGCTACACCTTC
TRBJ2-5 | . | . | TRBV20-1 | 15 | CSARRLAGDKETQYF | TGCAGTGCTAGAAGACTAGCAGGGGATAAAGAGACCCAGTACTTC
TRBJ2-5 | once | TRBD2 | TRBV2 | 16 | CASSGLLAGATETQYF | TGTGCCAGCAGTGGCCTACTAGCGGGAGCCACAGAGACCCAGTACTTC
TRBJ1-1 | . | . | TRBV7-3 | 15 | CASSRTGRLNTEAFF | TGTGCCAGCAGTCGGACGGGACGCCTGAACACTGAAGCTTTCTTT
TRBJ1-2 | many | . | TRBV11-2 | 15 | CASSLDWAGHDGYTF | TGTGCCAGCAGCTTAGATTGGGCAGGGCATGATGGCTACACCTTC
TRBJ1-4 | once | . | TRBV15 | 24 | CASSIYLCSVEDGAGGSANEKLFF | .
TRBJ2-5 | . | . | TRBV5-1 | 14 | CASSFTTSRETQYF | TGCGCCAGCAGCTTTACTACTAGCCGGGAGACCCAGTACTTC
TRBJ1-1 | . | TRBD1 | TRBV7-3 | 14 | CASSTNRGRPEAFF | TGTGCCAGCAGCACGAACAGGGGGCGGCCTGAAGCTTTCTTT
TRBJ2-7 | many | TRBD2 | TRBV6-1 | 14 | CASSKGLAVYEQYF | TGTGCCAGCAGTAAGGGACTAGCGGTCTACGAGCAGTACTTC